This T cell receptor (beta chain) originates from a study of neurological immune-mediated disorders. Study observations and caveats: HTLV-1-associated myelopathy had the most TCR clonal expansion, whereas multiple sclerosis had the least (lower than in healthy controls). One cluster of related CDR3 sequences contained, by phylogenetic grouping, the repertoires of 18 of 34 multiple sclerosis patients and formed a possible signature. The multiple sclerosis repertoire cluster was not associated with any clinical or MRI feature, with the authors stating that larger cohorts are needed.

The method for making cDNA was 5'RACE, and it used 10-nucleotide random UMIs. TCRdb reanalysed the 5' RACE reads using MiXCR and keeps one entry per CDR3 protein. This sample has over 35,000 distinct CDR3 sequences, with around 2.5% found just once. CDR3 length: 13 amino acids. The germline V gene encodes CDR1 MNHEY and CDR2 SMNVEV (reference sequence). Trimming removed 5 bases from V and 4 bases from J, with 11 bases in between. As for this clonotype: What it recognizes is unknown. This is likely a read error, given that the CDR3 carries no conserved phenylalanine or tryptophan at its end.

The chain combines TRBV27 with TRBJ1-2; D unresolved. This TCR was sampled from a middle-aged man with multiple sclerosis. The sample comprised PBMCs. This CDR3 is CASSNFSLYGYTS. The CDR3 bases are TGTGCCAGCAGTAATTTCAGCCTCTATGGCTACACCAGC.